These T cell receptor beta chains were read from a single sample in a study of radiation and T cells in renal cell carcinoma. Repertoires were generated with immunoSEQ multiplex PCR, while TCRdb's copy carries only in-frame clones and drops some. Here the sample spans roughly 130,000 clones, about 81% being singletons. The specimen was blood, collected from a patient whose treatment included radiotherapy and nephrectomy. The source of these receptors is a woman in her sixties or seventies with renal cell carcinoma. Each CDR3 is given without its conserved first and last residue. A D gene is named only where the DNA matches it firmly.

D gene,J gene,V gene,CDR3 protein
TRBD1,TRBJ2-2,TRBV19,ASSYSRGTEHNTGELF
.,TRBJ2-3,TRBV10-3,AISELSGTDTQY
.,TRBJ1-3,TRBV29-1,SAQTGGGNTIY
TRBD2,TRBJ2-7,TRBV6-1,ASGGSGASSYEQY
.,TRBJ2-3,TRBV5-4,ASSFKGNTDTQY
.,TRBJ2-5,TRBV5-1,ASSLAGDRETQY
.,TRBJ2-7,TRBV30,AWSITRDEQY
.,TRBJ2-7,TRBV27,ASSPQGFTSYEQY
.,TRBJ1-2,TRBV5-4,ASTPGSTNYGYT
.,TRBJ2-2,TRBV19,ASSSHQNTGELF
TRBD1,TRBJ2-7,TRBV30,AWGTGNGEQY
TRBD1,TRBJ1-2,TRBV7-8,ASSLVDRAYYGYT
TRBD1,TRBJ1-2,TRBV13,ASSLGIRGLWGYT
.,TRBJ1-5,TRBV18,ASSPVGTGGNQPQH
.,TRBJ2-1,TRBV28,ASSQRDNEQF
TRBD2,TRBJ2-7,TRBV19,ASTRTSAVPYEQY
.,TRBJ1-1,TRBV28,ASSPIMNTEAF
TRBD1,TRBJ1-5,TRBV28,ASRPNRGLSNQPQH
.,TRBJ1-1,TRBV5-4,ASRPGENTEAF
TRBD1,TRBJ2-7,TRBV11-1,ASSPGQGSYEQY
.,TRBJ2-5,TRBV2,ASRGTDRETQY
TRBD1,TRBJ1-1,TRBV28,ASSLSLRQGGAF
.,TRBJ2-7,TRBV28,ASTSWVYEQY
.,TRBJ2-7,TRBV10-3,AIAEASYEQY
.,TRBJ1-5,TRBV6-1,ASSDQWGSNQPQH
.,TRBJ2-5,TRBV9,ASSAHSTEHLYQETQY
.,TRBJ2-7,TRBV29-1,SVDPSRGGEQY
.,TRBJ1-4,TRBV2,ASSVTRFADEKLF
.,TRBJ2-7,TRBV20-1,SARDTEQY
.,TRBJ2-3,TRBV7-9,ASSYGGAQY
.,TRBJ1-3,TRBV5-1,ASSSTGSGNTIY
.,TRBJ1-1,TRBV6-6,ASSPGQFMNTEAF
.,TRBJ1-5,TRBV5-1,ASSLAGEETQH
.,TRBJ2-7,TRBV4-1,ASSQEGPAYEQY
TRBD1,TRBJ1-2,TRBV6-1,ASSETGDGYT
.,TRBJ2-2,TRBV9,ASSVRGKGTGELF
.,TRBJ2-1,TRBV30,AWSYRGNEQF
TRBD1,TRBJ1-1,TRBV11-3,ASSPGQGAGTTEAF
TRBD2,TRBJ2-7,TRBV18,ASSPAGTRSYEQY
TRBD1,TRBJ1-5,TRBV27,ASSPDRGQGQPQH
TRBD2,TRBJ2-5,TRBV6-6,ASSTGLAGGQETQY
.,TRBJ2-7,TRBV10-2,ASSALGPGQY
TRBD1,TRBJ2-3,TRBV9,ASSGLQGALDTQY
TRBD1,TRBJ2-1,TRBV5-1,ASSLGDRGYEQF
.,TRBJ1-2,TRBV4-3,ASSQDLQTGSNYGYT